Shown below are 8 T cell receptor beta chains from a single sample sequenced in a study of tumor T cells in aggressive B-cell lymphoma. Here immunoSEQ multiplex PCR was the method, and the copy in TCRdb shows in-frame clones only, minus some. The sample holds approximately 12,000 clones, 70% to 90% seen once. Sequencing input: tumor tissue. Source of these receptors: an adult with diffuse large B cell lymphoma.

CDR3 residues: CASSPSNDRARSNEQFF. The CDR3 region has the DNA TGTGCCAGCTCACCTTCTAACGACAGGGCCCGAAGTAATGAGCAGTTCTTC. The rearrangement uses TRBV18 and TRBJ2-1; 7 positions agree with TRBD1. The CDR3 covers 17 residues. V lost 3 bases to trimming and J lost 7 bases; unmatched junction nucleotides: 15. The V gene's germline CDR1 is KGHSH and CDR2 LQKENI.

Only a few counts were recorded for this clone. The CDR3 reads CASSPYGGGRYGEQYF. DNA for the CDR3: TGTGCCAGCAGTCCCTATGGGGGCGGGAGGTACGGCGAGCAGTACTTC. V usage is TRBV28 and J usage is TRBJ2-7; TRBD2 agrees at 8 bases. From germline, CDR1 is MDHEN and CDR2 SYDVKM. Germline trimming cut 5 bases from V and 6 bases from J; bases unmatched to any gene: 15. CDR3 length: 16 residues. Full variable domain (outside the CDR3, taken from reference TRBV28 and TRBJ2-7): DVKVTQSSRYLVKRTGEKVFLECVQDMDHENMFWYRQDPGLGLRLIYFSYDVKMKEKGDIPEGYSVSREKKERFSLILESASTNQTSMYLCASSPYGGGRYGEQYFGPGTRLTVT.

The genes are TRBV4-2 and TRBJ2-7; TRBD2 aligns across 15 bases. The CDR3 spans 18 residues. Trimming removed 0 bases from V and 4 bases from J; junction bases left unmatched: 7. Germline CDR1 reads LGHNA; CDR2 reads YNFKEQ. The CDR3 DNA sequence: TGTGCCAGCAGCCAAGATCCCGGACTAGCGGGAGGGGGTTACGAGCAGTACTTC. This translates into CASSQDPGLAGGGYEQYF.

The chain uses TRBV18 and TRBJ2-3; D might be TRBD2 (6 bases). The CDR3 loop spans 16 amino acids. The V gene's germline CDR1 is KGHSH and CDR2 LQKENI. Between the trimmed V and J ends, which lost 3 bases and 4 bases, there was a span of 17 bases. CDR3 sequence: CASSPIPYSGADTQYF. In DNA, the CDR3 is TGTGCCAGCTCACCCATACCGTACTCGGGGGCAGATACGCAGTATTTT.

The chain recombines TRBV19 with TRBJ1-1; 8 bases line up with TRBD1. V dropped 3 bases and J dropped 5; count of bases not matched to a gene: 8. Germline CDR1 LNHDA, CDR2 SQIVND (reference sequence). This CDR3 has 15 amino acids. The CDR3 bases are TGTGCCAGTAGTATGCAGGGGGCCGCAAGAACTGAAGCTTTCTTT. It is translated as CASSMQGAARTEAFF.

V usage is TRBV11-2 and J usage is TRBJ1-2; D possibly corresponds to TRBD1 (6 bases). The CDR3 loop spans 15 amino acids. Germline loops: CDR1 SGHAT, CDR2 FQNNGV. The V gene lost 4 bases and the J gene lost 3 bases, with 15 bases spanning the gap. The CDR3 here is CASSSARRGDYGYTF. The CDR3, as DNA: TGTGCCAGCAGCTCAGCCCGCAGGGGAGACTATGGCTACACCTTC.

The V and J genes are TRBV6-5 and TRBJ2-1; TRBD2 aligns across 9 bases. CDR1 and CDR2 (germline): MNHEY, SVGAGI. After removal of 6 bases from V and 4 bases from J, the junction contained 7 bases not matched to a gene. The CDR3 extends over 15 amino acids. The CDR3 is CASRSSGSPYNEQFF. The CDR3 bases are TGTGCCAGCAGAAGTAGCGGGAGCCCTTACAATGAGCAGTTCTTC.

The CDR3 nucleotides are TGTGCCAGTAGTATTAGAAGCTGGGCCACTGAAGCTTTCTTT. This encodes CASSIRSWATEAFF. The rearrangement links TRBV19 to TRBJ1-1; D call uncertain. Germline V gene data show CDR1 as LNHDA and CDR2 as SQIVND (reference sequence). Trimming cost V 3 bases and J 4 bases, with 12 bases left between them. The CDR3 has 14 amino acids.